This entry lists 16 T cell receptor beta chains sequenced from one sample in a study of blood T cell repertoires in COVID-19. The method was immunoSEQ multiplex PCR; TCRdb's version includes in-frame clones alone and lacks a portion of them. The table records a few hundred thousand clones, 70% to 90% of them present only once. Input material: peripheral blood. Every receptor here comes from a man aged 25 to 45 with active or convalescent COVID-19.

The chain is built from TRBV29-1 and TRBJ2-5; 8 positions match TRBD1. Germline values: CDR1 SQVTM, CDR2 ANQGSEA. Trimming took 6 bases from V and 1 from J; bases not matched to a gene: 4. CDR3 length equals 13 residues. CDR3 protein: CSVGGTGQETQYF. The CDR3 nucleotides are TGCAGCGTCGGAGGGACAGGCCAAGAGACCCAGTACTTC.

The J gene is TRBJ1-1, the V gene TRBV5-8, with a weak D call TRBD1 (5 bases). The CDR3 is 15 residues long. From germline, CDR1 is SGHTS and CDR2 YDEGEE. The V end was cut by 3 bases, the J end by 0 bases, with 12 bases between. As DNA, the CDR3 is TGTGCCAGCAGCTGGGGGGGATTAATGAACACTGAAGCTTTCTTT. This encodes CASSWGGLMNTEAFF.

This chain connects TRBV10-3 to TRBJ1-5; 8 nucleotides line up with TRBD1. Germline lookup yields CDR1 ENHRY and CDR2 SYGVKD. The CDR3 consists of 13 residues. Germline trimming cut 10 bases from V and 0 bases from J; bases unmatched to any gene: 2. CDR3 sequence (DNA): TGTGCCAGCGGACAGGGTAGCAATCAGCCCCAGCATTTT. Translating gives CASGQGSNQPQHF.

The chain carries TRBV7-9 and TRBJ2-2; 11 bases line up with TRBD2. The CDR3 runs to 17 residues. V trimming: 1 base; J trimming: 4 bases; junction bases outside the gene matches: 5. Per germline, CDR1 SEHNR and CDR2 FQNEAQ (reference sequence). The CDR3 loop is CASSLDRLAGLTGELFF. The CDR3 nucleotides are TGTGCCAGCAGCTTAGACCGACTAGCGGGGCTCACCGGGGAGCTGTTTTTT.

This clone was seen a single time. The chain is built from TRBV6-1 and TRBJ2-7; D is unclear. This CDR3 is 15 amino acids long. Per germline, CDR1 MNHNS and CDR2 SASEGT. Deletions cut 1 base from V and 2 bases from J, with 12 bases between. The CDR3 region has the DNA TGTGCCAGCAGTGAAGAGCGAAAGGCCCCCTACGAGCAGTACTTC. Its translation is CASSEERKAPYEQYF.

The J gene is TRBJ2-7, the V gene TRBV7-8; tentative D call: TRBD2 (5 bases). The V gene's germline CDR1 is SGHVS and CDR2 FQNEAQ. Trimming left V 4 bases short and J 5 bases short, with 15 bases between. This CDR3 region has 14 residues. The CDR3 here is CASSSAEAADEQYF. CDR3 bases: TGTGCCAGCAGCTCGGCGGAGGCCGCGGACGAGCAGTACTTC.

CDR3 bases: TGTGCCAGTAGTACTTTTCAGGGAAACACCGGGGAGCTGTTTTTT. Translating it yields CASSTFQGNTGELFF. The genes are TRBV19 and TRBJ2-2, with D maybe TRBD1 (5 bases). The CDR3 length is 15 residues. CDR1 is LNHDA, CDR2 SQIVND, per germline (reference sequence). The V gene lost 4 bases and the J gene lost 2 bases, with 11 bases spanning the gap. The full variable domain, in which reference TRBV19 and TRBJ2-2 provide the parts outside the CDR3, is DGGITQSPKYLFRKEGQNVTLSCEQNLNHDAMYWYRQDPGQGLRLIYYSQIVNDFQKGDIAEGYSVSREKKESFPLTVTSAQKNPTAFYLCASSTFQGNTGELFFGEGSRLTVL.

The chain carries TRBV4-2 and TRBJ1-5; the D is unclear. V dropped 3 bases and J dropped 5 bases, with 11 bases sitting between them. CDR3 length: 14 amino acids. Germline loops: CDR1 LGHNA, CDR2 YNFKEQ. The CDR3 loop reads CASSHYTGDQPQHF. The DNA of the CDR3 is TGTGCCAGCAGCCACTATACCGGGGATCAGCCCCAGCATTTT.

The rearrangement uses TRBV27 and TRBJ2-1; D gene unclear. CDR3 length equals 18 residues. Trimming stripped 10 bases from V and 8 bases from J, with 33 bases between. Germline-derived CDR1 and CDR2 are MNHEY and SMNVEV (reference sequence). The chain's CDR3 is CATSVGFNKAANRDEQFF. The CDR3 DNA reads as TGTGCCACCTCGGTAGGTTTCAATAAGGCAGCGAATCGGGATGAGCAGTTCTTC.

The chain combines TRBV6-5 with TRBJ1-4, with D possibly matching TRBD1 (6 bases). CDR3 length: 14 amino acids. Trimming left V 8 bases short and J 3 bases short, with 13 bases between. In germline, CDR1 is MNHEY, CDR2 SVGAGI. CDR3 sequence reads: CASQATGANEKLFF. CDR3 nucleotide sequence: TGTGCCAGCCAGGCGACAGGAGCTAATGAAAAACTGTTTTTT.

The chain recombines TRBV5-1 with TRBJ2-1; no clear D gene. Germline V gene lookup returns CDR1 SGHRS and CDR2 YFSETQ. The V end was cut by 2 bases, the J end by 1 base, with 7 bases between. There are 14 residues in the CDR3. CDR3 protein: CASSFPESYNEQFF. Here the CDR3 DNA reads TGCGCCAGCAGCTTTCCTGAGTCCTACAATGAGCAGTTCTTC.

The J gene is TRBJ2-4, the V gene TRBV3-1 (or the pseudogene TRBV3-2), with 11 bases lining up with TRBD2. CDR1 and CDR2 from the germline V gene are LGHDT and YNNKEL (reference sequence). The junction had 7 bases not matched to a gene; V was cut back by 3 bases and J by 0 bases. The CDR3 contains 18 residues. Written as DNA, the CDR3 is TGTGCCAGCAGCCATACTAGCGGGGGAAACCTAGCCAAAAACATTCAGTACTTC. This sequence encodes CASSHTSGGNLAKNIQYF.

This chain joins TRBV7-2 and TRBJ2-1; no firm D call. The CDR3 is made up of 14 amino acids. V dropped 4 bases and J dropped 9 bases, with 16 bases sitting between them. Per germline, CDR1 SGHTA and CDR2 FQGNSA. CDR3 in DNA: TGTGCCAGCAGCTCCCCAATCCCGCATAGTGAGCAGTTCTTC. The encoded protein is CASSSPIPHSEQFF.

The chain has TRBV5-5 and TRBJ1-1, with 8 bases lining up with TRBD1. V shed 3 bases, J shed 5 bases, and the junction held 6 bases outside the gene matches. The CDR3 runs 14 residues. Germline V gene sequence: CDR1 SGHKS, CDR2 YYEKEE (reference sequence). As DNA, the CDR3 is TGTGCCAGCAGCTCAACAGGGGGAGTAACTGAAGCTTTCTTT. Translation gives CASSSTGGVTEAFF. The whole variable domain, remainder taken from reference TRBV5-5 and TRBJ1-1, is DAGVTQSPTHLIKTRGQQVTLRCSPISGHKSVSWYQQVLGQGPQFIFQYYEKEERGRGNFPDRFSARQFPNYSSELNVNALLLGDSALYLCASSSTGGVTEAFFGQGTRLTVV.

On this clone itself: This sample also contains other DNA sequences that code for the same CDR3. For the CDR3, the DNA is TGTGCCAGCTCACCAGCAGGGGATGGCTACACCTTC. Amino acids: CASSPAGDGYTF. The chain couples TRBV18 to TRBJ1-2, with D tentatively TRBD1 (6 bases). Germline V CDR1 and CDR2: KGHSH, LQKENI. There are 12 residues in the CDR3. Trimming left V 2 bases short and J 6 bases short, with 7 bases between.

The chain couples TRBV19 to TRBJ2-7; a possible D gene is TRBD2 (7 bases). Germline CDR1 is LNHDA and CDR2 is SQIVND (reference sequence). This CDR3 spans 14 amino acids. V was trimmed by 6 bases and J by 4 bases, leaving 16 bases between them. For the CDR3, the DNA is TGTGCCAGTAGCCCGGGGGGCAGGGGTTACGAGCAGTACTTC. This gives the protein CASSPGGRGYEQYF.